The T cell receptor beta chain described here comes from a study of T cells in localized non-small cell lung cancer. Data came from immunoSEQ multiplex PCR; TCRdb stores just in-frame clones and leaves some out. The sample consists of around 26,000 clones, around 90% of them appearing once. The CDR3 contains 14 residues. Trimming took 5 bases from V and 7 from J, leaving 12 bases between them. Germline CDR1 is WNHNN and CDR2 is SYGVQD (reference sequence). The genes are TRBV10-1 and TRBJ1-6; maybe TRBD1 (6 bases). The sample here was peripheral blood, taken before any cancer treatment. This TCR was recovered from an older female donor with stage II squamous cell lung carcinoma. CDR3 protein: CASSIQGKNSPLHF. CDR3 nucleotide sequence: TGCGCCAGCAGTATACAGGGAAAGAATTCACCCCTCCACTTT.